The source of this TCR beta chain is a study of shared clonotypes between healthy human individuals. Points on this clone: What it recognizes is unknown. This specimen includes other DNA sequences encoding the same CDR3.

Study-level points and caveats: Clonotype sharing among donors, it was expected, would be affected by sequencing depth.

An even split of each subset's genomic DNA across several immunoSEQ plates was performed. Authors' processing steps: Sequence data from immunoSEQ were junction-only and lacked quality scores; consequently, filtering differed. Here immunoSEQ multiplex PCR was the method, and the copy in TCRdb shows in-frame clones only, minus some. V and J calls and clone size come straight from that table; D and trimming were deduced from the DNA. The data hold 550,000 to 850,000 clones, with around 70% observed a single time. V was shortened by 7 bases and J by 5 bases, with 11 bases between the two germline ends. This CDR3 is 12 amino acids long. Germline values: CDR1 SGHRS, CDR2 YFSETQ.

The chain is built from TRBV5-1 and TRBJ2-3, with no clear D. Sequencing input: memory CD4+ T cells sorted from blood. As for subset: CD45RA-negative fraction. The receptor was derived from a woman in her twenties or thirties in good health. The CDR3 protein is CASGVVGDTQYF. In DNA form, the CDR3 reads TGCGCCAGCGGGGTGGTTGGAGATACGCAGTATTTT.